Below are 4 T cell receptor beta chains sequenced from a single sample in a study of T cell clonality in common variable immunodeficiency. Study results and limitations: Fewer deletions and N-nucleotide insertions were reportedly seen in common variable immunodeficiency TCR beta sequences.

Libraries were prepared by immunoSEQ multiplex PCR; TCRdb keeps only in-frame clonotypes and omits some of them. The sample holds about 28,000 clones, and no clone turns up only once. Their recognized antigens are unknown. Material: peripheral blood mononuclear cells. The origin of the receptors is a human donor with common variable immunodeficiency.

Turning to this clone: The read ends 3 residues before the CDR3 terminus; that terminus is restored from the germline J gene. This chain links TRBV19 with TRBJ1-5; 9 nucleotides match TRBD1. The CDR3 is 16 residues long. Per germline, CDR1 LNHDA and CDR2 SQIVND (reference sequence). The V and J ends lost 5 bases and 7 bases, in that order; junction bases with no gene match: 12. Here the CDR3 reads CASSSSGTGLEQPQHF. The DNA read from the CDR3 is TGTGCCAGTAGTTCTTCCGGGACAGGGTTGGAGCAGCCC.

In its sample, this clone was seen a few times. Read coverage stops 3 residues before the CDR3 terminus; the germline J gene supplies the remainder. Other DNA sequences in this sample translate to the same CDR3. The chain recombines TRBV19 with TRBJ2-1; 10 positions agree with TRBD1. The germline CDR1 and CDR2 sequences are LNHDA and SQIVND (reference sequence). V was pared by 3 bases and J by 4 bases, with 18 bases of the junction left unmatched. This CDR3 contains 20 residues. CDR3 loop: CASSMLGFKGTGAPYNEQFF. Partial CDR3 DNA: TGTGCCAGTAGTATGCTCGGTTTCAAGGGGACAGGGGCACCGTACAATGAG.

This clone has just a few counts. From the germline J gene comes the end of the CDR3, since the read stops 3 residues before it. The chain is built from TRBV7-8 and TRBJ1-2; 8 positions agree with TRBD1. The CDR3 totals 14 residues. Germline lookup yields CDR1 SGHVS and CDR2 FQNEAQ. The CDR3 protein is CASSRMDRVRGYTF. CDR3 DNA (partial): TGTGCCAGCAGCCGTATGGACAGGGTACGGGGC.

This clone was seen many times. The read falls 3 residues short of the CDR3 end, and the missing part is taken from the germline J gene. The chain recombines TRBV18 with TRBJ1-1; D remains ambiguous. The CDR3 is 14 residues long. Germline lookup yields CDR1 KGHSH and CDR2 LQKENI. Between the trimmed V and J ends, which lost 2 bases and 0 bases, there was a span of 7 bases. The CDR3 region is CASSPLQLNTEAFF. The sequenced part of the CDR3 DNA is TGTGCCAGCTCACCATTACAGTTGAACACTGAA. The variable domain in full, completed from reference TRBV18 and TRBJ1-1, reads NAGVMQNPRHLVRRRGQEARLRCSPMKGHSHVYWYRQLPEEGLKFMVYLQKENIIDESGMPKERFSAEFPKEGPSILRIQQVVRGDSAAYFCASSPLQLNTEAFFGQGTRLTVV.